This TCR beta chain is drawn from a study of cytomegalovirus exposure and HLA in healthy donors. General observations from the study: A later analysis showed TCR association rates differing by HLA locus, peaking at DRB1 and lowest at HLA-C. Earlier analysis yielded a pattern in which most TCR beta V segments were productive about 87% or about 30% of the time. Because they were indistinguishable, some V segments, including TRBV6-2 and TRBV6-3, were excluded.

This CDR3 has 17 amino acids. V lost 1 base to trimming and J lost 5 bases; unmatched junction nucleotides: 11. Per the germline V gene, CDR1 is PRHDT and CDR2 is FYEKMQ (reference sequence). The table lists this clone with a count of one. Its antigen is unknown. Vbeta (60) and Jbeta (13) primers were used in the PCR. TCRdb's copy holds only in-frame clones and misses some; the assay was immunoSEQ multiplex PCR. Among hundreds of thousands of clones, approximately 84% were seen once, and the ten largest hold about 0.58%. The chain recombines TRBV13 with TRBJ2-7; 10 bases agree with TRBD2. This TCR derives from a woman aged 40 to 55 in good health and CMV-seronegative. The sequencing sample was made of PBMCs. The CDR3 DNA reads TGTGCCAGCAGCTTAGATCCAGCGGGGGGGCTCGTCGACGAGCAGTACTTC. Its translation: CASSLDPAGGLVDEQYF.